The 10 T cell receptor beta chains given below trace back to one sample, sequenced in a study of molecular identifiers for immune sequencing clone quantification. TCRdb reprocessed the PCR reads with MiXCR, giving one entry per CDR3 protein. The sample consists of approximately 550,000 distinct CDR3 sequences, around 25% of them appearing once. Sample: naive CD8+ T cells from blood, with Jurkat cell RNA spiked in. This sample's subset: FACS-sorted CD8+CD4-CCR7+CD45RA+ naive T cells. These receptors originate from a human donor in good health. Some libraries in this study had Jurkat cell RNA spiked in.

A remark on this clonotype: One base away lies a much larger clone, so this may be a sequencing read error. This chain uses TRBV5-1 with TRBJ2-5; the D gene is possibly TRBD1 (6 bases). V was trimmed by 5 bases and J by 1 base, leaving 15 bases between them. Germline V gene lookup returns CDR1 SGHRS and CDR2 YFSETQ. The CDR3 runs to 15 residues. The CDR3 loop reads CASRHIQGIQETQYF. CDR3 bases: TGCGCCAGCAGGCATATACAGGGAATCCAAGAGACCCAGTACTTC.

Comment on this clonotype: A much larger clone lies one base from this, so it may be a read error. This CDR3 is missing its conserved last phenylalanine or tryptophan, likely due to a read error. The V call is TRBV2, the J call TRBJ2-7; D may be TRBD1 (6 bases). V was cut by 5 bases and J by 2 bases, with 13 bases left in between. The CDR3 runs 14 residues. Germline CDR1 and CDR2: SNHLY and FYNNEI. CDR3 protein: CASSRSRDTYEQYL. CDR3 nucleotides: TGTGCCAGCAGTCGGTCCCGGGACACCTACGAGCAGTACCTC.

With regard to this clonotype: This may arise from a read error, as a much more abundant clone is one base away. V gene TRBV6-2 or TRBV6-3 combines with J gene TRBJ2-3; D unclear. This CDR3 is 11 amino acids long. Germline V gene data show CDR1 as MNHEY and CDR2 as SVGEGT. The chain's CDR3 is CATLRTDTRYF. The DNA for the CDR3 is TGTGCCACCCTTCGTACAGATACGCGGTATTTT.

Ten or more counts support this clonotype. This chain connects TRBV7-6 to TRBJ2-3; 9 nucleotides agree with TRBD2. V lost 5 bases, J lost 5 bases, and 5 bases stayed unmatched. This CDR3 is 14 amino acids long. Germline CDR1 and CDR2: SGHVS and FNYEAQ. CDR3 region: CASSQVSGGDTQYF. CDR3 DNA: TGTGCCAGCAGCCAGGTTAGCGGGGGAGATACGCAGTATTTT.

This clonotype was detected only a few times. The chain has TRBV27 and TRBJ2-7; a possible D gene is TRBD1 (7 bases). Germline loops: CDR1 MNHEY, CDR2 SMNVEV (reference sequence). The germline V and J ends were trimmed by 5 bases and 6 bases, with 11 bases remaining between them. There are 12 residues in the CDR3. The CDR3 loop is CASSIQGGEQYF. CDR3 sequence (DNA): TGTGCCAGCAGTATCCAGGGGGGCGAGCAGTACTTC.

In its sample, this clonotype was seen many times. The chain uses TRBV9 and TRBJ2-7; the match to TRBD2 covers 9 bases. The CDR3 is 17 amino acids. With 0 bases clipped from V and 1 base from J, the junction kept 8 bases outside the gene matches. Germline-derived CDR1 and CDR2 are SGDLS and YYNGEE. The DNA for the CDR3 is TGTGCCAGCAGCGTAGGCCCTAGCGGGGTTGGTTCCTACGAGCAGTACTTC. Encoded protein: CASSVGPSGVGSYEQYF.

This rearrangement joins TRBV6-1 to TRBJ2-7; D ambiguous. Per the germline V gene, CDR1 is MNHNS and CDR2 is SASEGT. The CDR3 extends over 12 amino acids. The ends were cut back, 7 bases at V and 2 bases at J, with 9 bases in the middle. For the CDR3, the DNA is TGTGCCAGCAAGGAGAGAACCTACGAGCAGTACTTC. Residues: CASKERTYEQYF.

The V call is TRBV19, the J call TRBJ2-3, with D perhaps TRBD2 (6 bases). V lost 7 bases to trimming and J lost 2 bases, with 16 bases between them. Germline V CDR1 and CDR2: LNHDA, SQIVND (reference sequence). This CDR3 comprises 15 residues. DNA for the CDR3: TGTGCCAGTACTACAACGGACTACCACACAGATACGCAGTATTTT. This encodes CASTTTDYHTDTQYF.

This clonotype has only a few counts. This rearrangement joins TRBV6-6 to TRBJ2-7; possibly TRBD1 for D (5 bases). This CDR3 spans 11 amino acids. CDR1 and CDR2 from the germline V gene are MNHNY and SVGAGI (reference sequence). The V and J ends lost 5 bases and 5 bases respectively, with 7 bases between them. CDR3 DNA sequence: TGTGCCAGCAGTGGGGCAAACGAGCAGTACTTC. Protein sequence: CASSGANEQYF.

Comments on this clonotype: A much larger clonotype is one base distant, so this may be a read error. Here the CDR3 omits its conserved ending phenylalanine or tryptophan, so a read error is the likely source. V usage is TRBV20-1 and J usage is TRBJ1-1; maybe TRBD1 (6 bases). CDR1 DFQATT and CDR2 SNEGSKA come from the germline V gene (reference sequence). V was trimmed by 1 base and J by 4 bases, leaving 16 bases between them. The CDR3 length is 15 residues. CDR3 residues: CSARALGQSVTEAFL. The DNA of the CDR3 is TGCAGTGCTAGAGCATTGGGACAAAGTGTCACTGAAGCTTTCCTT.